These 2 T cell receptor beta chains were all obtained from the same sample, sequenced in a study of blood T cells in healthy people across ages. Next came a second PCR, run for roughly 6 to 11 cycles, which used a sample-barcoded 5' primer along with a J-beta primer mix. TCRdb used MiXCR to reprocess the 5' RACE reads, holding one entry per CDR3 protein. The sample yields about 1.6 million distinct CDR3 sequences, about 35% seen once. The sample comprised blood. All receptors come from a woman aged 30 to 39 in good health.

Many counts were recorded for this clonotype. The CDR3 sequence: CASGWDSYNEQFF. The DNA of the CDR3 is TGTGCCAGCGGCTGGGACAGTTACAATGAGCAGTTCTTC. This chain connects TRBV7-9 to TRBJ2-1, with 7 positions matching TRBD1. This CDR3 is 13 amino acids long. Germline CDR1 SEHNR, CDR2 FQNEAQ (reference sequence). After removal of 8 bases from V and 4 bases from J, the junction contained 5 bases not matched to a gene.

A few counts support this clonotype. The rearrangement joins TRBV6-1 to TRBJ2-7, with TRBD1 as a possible D gene (7 bases). V gave up 6 bases and J gave up 2 bases, with 14 bases separating them. Germline V gene data show CDR1 as MNHNS and CDR2 as SASEGT. This CDR3 is 14 amino acids long. CDR3 region: CASREGTVAYEQYF. CDR3 DNA: TGTGCCAGCAGGGAGGGGACAGTAGCCTACGAGCAGTACTTC.